This TCR beta chain appears in the sequencing data of a study of blood T cell repertoires in COVID-19. The wider study: Italy, Spain and the United States were the sources of the convalescent and acute COVID-19 samples. T cells, B-cell-depleted T cells, or PBMCs supplied cDNA or gDNA.

The assay was immunoSEQ multiplex PCR, and TCRdb's table has in-frame clones only and misses some. The table has a few hundred thousand clones, approximately 81% seen once; the top ten hold 2.9%. The CDR3 sequence is 12 residues long. Trimming shortened V by 5 bases and J by 0 bases, and 3 bases separated the two germline ends. The germline V gene encodes CDR1 SGHAT and CDR2 FQNNGV. The clonotype originates from a man aged 50 to 59 who had recovered from COVID-19. Sample: peripheral blood. The gene calls are TRBV11-2 and TRBJ2-3; D is ambiguous. CDR3 protein: CASSTSTDTQYF. The CDR3 nucleotides read TGTGCCAGCAGCACAAGCACAGATACGCAGTATTTT.